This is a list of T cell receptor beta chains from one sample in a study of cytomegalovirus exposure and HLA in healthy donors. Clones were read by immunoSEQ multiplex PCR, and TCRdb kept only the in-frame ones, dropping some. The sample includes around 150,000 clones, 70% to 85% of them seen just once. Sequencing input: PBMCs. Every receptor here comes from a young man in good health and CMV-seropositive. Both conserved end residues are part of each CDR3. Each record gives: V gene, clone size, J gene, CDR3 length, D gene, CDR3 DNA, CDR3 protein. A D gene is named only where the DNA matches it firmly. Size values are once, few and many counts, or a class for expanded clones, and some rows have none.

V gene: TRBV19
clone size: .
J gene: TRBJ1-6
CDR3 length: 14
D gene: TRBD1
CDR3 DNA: TGTGCCAGTTCCGGAACAGGGGGCAATTCACCCCTCCACTTT
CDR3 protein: CASSGTGGNSPLHF

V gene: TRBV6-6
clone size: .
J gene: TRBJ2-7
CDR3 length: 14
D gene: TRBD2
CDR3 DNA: TGTGCCAGCACGCTAGCGGGGGCCTCCTACGAGCAGTACTTC
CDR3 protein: CASTLAGASYEQYF

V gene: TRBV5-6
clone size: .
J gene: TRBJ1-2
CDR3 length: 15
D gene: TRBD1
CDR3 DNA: TGTGCCAGCGTCCGCGGGACAGGGCTCCCGGGGGGCTACACCTTC
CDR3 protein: CASVRGTGLPGGYTF

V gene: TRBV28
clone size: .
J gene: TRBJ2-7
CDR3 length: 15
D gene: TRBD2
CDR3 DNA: TGTGCCAGCAATTTAGCGGGGGGGCGAGTTAACGAGCAGTACTTC
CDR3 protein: CASNLAGGRVNEQYF

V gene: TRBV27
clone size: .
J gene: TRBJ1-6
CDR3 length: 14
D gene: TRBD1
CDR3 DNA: TGTGCCAGCGGCCCGGACAGGGGGCCTTCACCCCTCCACTTT
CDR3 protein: CASGPDRGPSPLHF

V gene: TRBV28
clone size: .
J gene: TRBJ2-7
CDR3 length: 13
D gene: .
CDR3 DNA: TGTGCCAGCAGTCAACGGACACCATACGAGCAGTACTTC
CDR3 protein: CASSQRTPYEQYF

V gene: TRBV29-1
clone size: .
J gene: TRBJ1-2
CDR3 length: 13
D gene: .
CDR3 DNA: TGCAGCGTCTCCCTAGAAGGAAACTATGGCTACACCTTC
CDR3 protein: CSVSLEGNYGYTF

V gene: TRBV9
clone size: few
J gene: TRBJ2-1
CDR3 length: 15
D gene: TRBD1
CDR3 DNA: TGTGCCAGCAACCCCGACGGGACAGCCTACAATGAGCAGTTCTTC
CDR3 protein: CASNPDGTAYNEQFF

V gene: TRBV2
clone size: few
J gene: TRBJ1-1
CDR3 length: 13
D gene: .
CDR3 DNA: TGTGCCAGCAGTGCCCAGGAGGGTGCTGAAGCTTTCTTT
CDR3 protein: CASSAQEGAEAFF

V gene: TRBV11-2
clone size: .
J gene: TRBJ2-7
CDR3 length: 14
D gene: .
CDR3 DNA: TGTGCCAGCAGAGAGATCAGAGAGGACTACGAGCAGTACTTC
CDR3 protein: CASREIREDYEQYF

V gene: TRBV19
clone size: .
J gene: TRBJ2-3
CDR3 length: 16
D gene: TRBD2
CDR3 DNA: TGTGCCAGTAACCGGGGTAGCGGGAGCCCCACAGATACGCAGTATTTT
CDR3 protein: CASNRGSGSPTDTQYF

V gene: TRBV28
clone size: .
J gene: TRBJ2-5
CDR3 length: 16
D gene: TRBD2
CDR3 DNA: TGTGCCAGCAGTTGGACTAGCGGGAGTTCAATCGAGACCCAGTACTTC
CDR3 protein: CASSWTSGSSIETQYF

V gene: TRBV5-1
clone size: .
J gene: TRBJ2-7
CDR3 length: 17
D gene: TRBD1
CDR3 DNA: TGCGCCAGCAGCTTGAGTCCCGGGACAGGGTATACCTACGAGCAGTACTTC
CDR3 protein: CASSLSPGTGYTYEQYF

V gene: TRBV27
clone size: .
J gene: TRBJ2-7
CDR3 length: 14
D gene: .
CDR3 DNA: TGTGCCAGCAGTTCGGTCATACAGGGAAACGAGCAGTACTTC
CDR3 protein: CASSSVIQGNEQYF

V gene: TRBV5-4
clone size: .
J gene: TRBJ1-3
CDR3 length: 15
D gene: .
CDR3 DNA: TGTGCCAGCAGCCCATCGCGGAGTGATAGTAACACCATATATTTT
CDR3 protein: CASSPSRSDSNTIYF

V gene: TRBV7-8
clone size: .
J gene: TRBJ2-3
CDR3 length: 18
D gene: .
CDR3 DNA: TGTGCCAGCAGCTTAGATGCTTTCGCGGGGGCTGGTTCAGATACGCAGTATTTT
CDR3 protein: CASSLDAFAGAGSDTQYF

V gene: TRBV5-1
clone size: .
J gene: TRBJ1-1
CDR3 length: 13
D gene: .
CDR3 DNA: TGCGCCAGCAGCGCGCTCGGGGACACTGAAGCTTTCTTT
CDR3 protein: CASSALGDTEAFF

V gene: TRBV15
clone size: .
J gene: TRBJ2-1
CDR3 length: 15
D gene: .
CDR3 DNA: TGTGCCACCAGCAGAGGAGGTAACTCCTACAATGAGCAGTTCTTC
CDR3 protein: CATSRGGNSYNEQFF

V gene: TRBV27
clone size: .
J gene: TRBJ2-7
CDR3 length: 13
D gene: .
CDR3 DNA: TGTGCCAGCGGAGGGGGGGCCGACGACGAGCAGTACTTC
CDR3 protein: CASGGGADDEQYF

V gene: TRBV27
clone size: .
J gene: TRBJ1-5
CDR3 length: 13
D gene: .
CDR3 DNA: TGTGCCAGCAGTTTAGGGCAGAATCAGCCCCAGCATTTT
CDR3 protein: CASSLGQNQPQHF

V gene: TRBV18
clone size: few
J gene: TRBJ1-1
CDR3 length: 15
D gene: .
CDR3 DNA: TGTGCCAGCTCACCTCGGGGAGGGTTGACCACTGAAGCTTTCTTT
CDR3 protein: CASSPRGGLTTEAFF

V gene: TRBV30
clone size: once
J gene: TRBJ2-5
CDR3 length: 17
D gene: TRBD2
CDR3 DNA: TGTGCCTGGATTCGTTTGGGAGCGGGGTCGGACCAAGAGACCCAGTACTTC
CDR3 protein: CAWIRLGAGSDQETQYF

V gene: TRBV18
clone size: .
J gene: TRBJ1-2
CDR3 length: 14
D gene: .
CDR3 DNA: TGTGCCAGCTCACCTCCAAATCAGGTGGGCGGCTACACCTTC
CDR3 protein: CASSPPNQVGGYTF

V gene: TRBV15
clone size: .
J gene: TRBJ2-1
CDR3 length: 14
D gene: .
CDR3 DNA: TGTGCCACCAGCAAACAGGGATCCTACAATGAGCAGTTCTTC
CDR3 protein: CATSKQGSYNEQFF

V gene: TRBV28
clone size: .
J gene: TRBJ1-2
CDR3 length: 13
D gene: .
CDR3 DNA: TGTGCCAGCAGTTTGGGGCAGGGCGACGGCTACACCTTC
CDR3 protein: CASSLGQGDGYTF

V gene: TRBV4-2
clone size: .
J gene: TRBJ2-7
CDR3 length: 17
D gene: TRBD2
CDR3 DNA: TGTGCCAGCAGCCAAGGGGGGGCGGGACTAGCACCCTACGAGCAGTACTTC
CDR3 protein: CASSQGGAGLAPYEQYF

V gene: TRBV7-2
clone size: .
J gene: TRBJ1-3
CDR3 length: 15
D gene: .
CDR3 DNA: TGTGCCAGCAGCTTGGGAGGGGTCTCTGGAAACACCATATATTTT
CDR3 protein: CASSLGGVSGNTIYF

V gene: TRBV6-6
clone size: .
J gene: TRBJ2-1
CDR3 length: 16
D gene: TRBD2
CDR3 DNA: TGTGCCAGCAGTTACTCGGTAGCGGGAGGGTTGGATGAGCAGTTCTTC
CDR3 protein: CASSYSVAGGLDEQFF

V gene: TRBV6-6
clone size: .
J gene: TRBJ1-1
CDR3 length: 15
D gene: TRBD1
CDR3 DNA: TGTGCCAGCAGTTCCGCGGACAGGGCGAACACTGAAGCTTTCTTT
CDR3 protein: CASSSADRANTEAFF